What follows are 13 T cell receptor beta chains derived from one specimen sequenced in a study of blood T cell repertoires in COVID-19. Generated by immunoSEQ multiplex PCR, the TCRdb table keeps only in-frame clones and is missing some. Of roughly 150,000 clones in the sample, about 87% were seen once. Material: peripheral blood. The receptors stem from an elderly woman with acute or convalescent COVID-19.

The chain has TRBV7-3 and TRBJ1-1; D ambiguous. This CDR3 spans 14 amino acids. The ends were cut back, 0 bases at V and 2 bases at J, with 7 bases in the middle. Germline V gene sequence: CDR1 SGHTA, CDR2 FQGTGA. The CDR3 DNA sequence: TGTGCCAGCAGCTTAACGGGCTTCAACACTGAAGCTTTCTTT. Its protein is CASSLTGFNTEAFF.

V gene TRBV10-2 combines with J gene TRBJ2-7; TRBD2 might be the D (5 bases). The V end was cut by 6 bases, the J end by 7 bases, with 19 bases between. The CDR3 spans 14 residues. Germline values: CDR1 WSHSY, CDR2 SAAADI. This CDR3 is CASRDHGGSREQYF. CDR3 in DNA: TGCGCCAGCAGGGACCACGGAGGTAGTCGTGAGCAGTACTTC.

V is TRBV28 and J is TRBJ2-5, with D maybe TRBD2 (7 bases). This CDR3 comprises 15 residues. Germline V gene lookup returns CDR1 MDHEN and CDR2 SYDVKM. V lost 4 bases, J lost 4 bases, and 16 bases lay in between. The CDR3 protein is CASSSSKGGLETQYF. CDR3 sequence (DNA): TGTGCCAGCAGTTCCTCCAAGGGGGGGCTAGAGACCCAGTACTTC.

The CDR3 is CASSQVWTEGNTIYF. As DNA, the CDR3 is TGTGCCAGCAGCCAAGTTTGGACAGAAGGAAACACCATATATTTT. The chain joins TRBV3-1 (or the pseudogene TRBV3-2) to TRBJ1-3; D might be TRBD1 (6 bases). V dropped 1 base and J dropped 4 bases, with 11 bases sitting between them. Germline-derived CDR1 and CDR2 are LGHDT and YNNKEL (reference sequence). This CDR3 spans 15 amino acids.

The chain links TRBV7-9 to TRBJ2-7; TRBD1 matches at 7 bases. Germline CDR1 and CDR2: SEHNR and FQNEAQ (reference sequence). The CDR3 length is 14 residues. The ends lost 5 bases at V and 3 bases at J; junction bases unmatched: 7. The CDR3 spells CASSRTGTDYEQYF. The CDR3 nucleotides are TGTGCCAGCAGCCGCACCGGGACAGACTACGAGCAGTACTTC. Combining the CDR3 with reference TRBV7-9 and TRBJ2-7 gives the whole variable domain DTGVSQNPRHKITKRGQNVTFRCDPISEHNRLYWYRQTLGQGPEFLTYFQNEAQLEKSRLLSDRFSAERPKGSFSTLEIQRTEQGDSAMYLCASSRTGTDYEQYFGPGTRLTVT.

J is TRBJ1-1 and V is TRBV7-9, with 9 bases fitting TRBD1. There are 17 residues in the CDR3. V shed 4 bases and J 0 bases; nucleotides not matched to a gene: 9. The V gene's germline CDR1 is SEHNR and CDR2 FQNEAQ (reference sequence). The DNA of the CDR3 is TGTGCCAGCAGCTCACCACCGGGACAGGGTTTGAACACTGAAGCTTTCTTT. This encodes CASSSPPGQGLNTEAFF.

This chain links TRBV6-5 with TRBJ1-2, with 10 nucleotides matching TRBD1. V was clipped by 6 bases and J by 6 bases; unmatched bases: 4. Germline CDR1 is MNHEY and CDR2 is SVGAGI. CDR3 length: 13 residues. The CDR3 region is CASRRQGADGYTF. The CDR3 region has the DNA TGTGCCAGCAGAAGACAGGGGGCAGATGGCTACACCTTC.

The chain has TRBV29-1 and TRBJ2-1, with 8 bases aligning to TRBD2. The CDR3 is 13 residues long. The trim removed 4 bases at V and 9 bases at J, leaving 8 bases unmatched. Germline V gene sequence: CDR1 SQVTM, CDR2 ANQGSEA. In nucleotides, the CDR3 is TGCAGCGTTGTTGACGGGGGGGGCTTTGAGCAGTTCTTC. It translates to CSVVDGGGFEQFF.

V is TRBV18 and J is TRBJ2-7; 13 bases fit TRBD2. The CDR3 spans 15 residues. CDR1 and CDR2 (germline): KGHSH, LQKENI. V lost 4 bases to trimming and J lost 2 bases; unmatched junction nucleotides: 2. CDR3 coding DNA: TGTGCCAGCTCACTACTAGCGGGGGGGACCTACGAGCAGTACTTC. Translated, it gives CASSLLAGGTYEQYF.

The chain carries TRBV7-2 and TRBJ1-1, with a weak D call TRBD1 (5 bases). This CDR3 has 16 amino acids. CDR1 and CDR2 from the germline V gene are SGHTA and FQGNSA. Trimming left V 3 bases short and J 1 base short, with 15 bases between. DNA of the CDR3: TGTGCCAGCAGCTTTTTCGCCGGGACTAGGAACACTGAAGCTTTCTTT. Translating it yields CASSFFAGTRNTEAFF.

V usage is TRBV5-6 and J usage is TRBJ1-5, with D perhaps TRBD1 (6 bases). The ends were cut back, 4 bases at V and 7 bases at J, with 12 bases in the middle. The length of the CDR3 is 13 residues. Germline V CDR1 and CDR2: SGHDT, YYEEEE. The CDR3 DNA is TGTGCCAGCAGCCTATACAGGGTCCAGCCCCAGCATTTT. Protein product: CASSLYRVQPQHF.

The J gene is TRBJ1-3, the V gene TRBV5-1, with no clear D. CDR1 is SGHRS and CDR2 is YFSETQ in the germline V gene. The length of the CDR3 is 15 residues. V gave up 0 bases and J gave up 0 bases, with 7 bases separating them. The CDR3 spells CASSLDVSSGNTIYF. CDR3 sequence (DNA): TGCGCCAGCAGCTTGGATGTCAGCTCTGGAAACACCATATATTTT.

This chain uses TRBV5-5 with TRBJ1-3, with a weak D call TRBD1 (5 bases). The V gene's germline CDR1 is SGHKS and CDR2 YYEKEE (reference sequence). The CDR3 has 16 residues. V was trimmed by 1 base and J by 3 bases, leaving 14 bases between them. CDR3 nucleotide sequence: TGTGCCAGCAGCTTGTCTCCGCAGGGAGGTGGAAACACCATATATTTT. Its translation is CASSLSPQGGGNTIYF.